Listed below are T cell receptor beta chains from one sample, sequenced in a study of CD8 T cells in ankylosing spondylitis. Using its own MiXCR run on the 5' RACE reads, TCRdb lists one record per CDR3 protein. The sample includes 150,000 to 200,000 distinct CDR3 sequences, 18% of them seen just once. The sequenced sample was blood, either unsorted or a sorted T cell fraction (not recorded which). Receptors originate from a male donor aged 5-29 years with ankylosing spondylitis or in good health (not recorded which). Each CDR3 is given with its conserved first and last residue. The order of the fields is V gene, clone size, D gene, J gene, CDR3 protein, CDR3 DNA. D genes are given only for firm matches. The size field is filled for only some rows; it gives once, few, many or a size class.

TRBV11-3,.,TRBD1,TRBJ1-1,CASSLRGLNTEAFF,TGTGCCAGCAGCCTGAGGGGGCTAAACACTGAAGCTTTCTTT
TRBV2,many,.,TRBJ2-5,CASADTAEETQYF,TGTGCCAGCGCCGACACGGCTGAGGAGACCCAGTACTTC
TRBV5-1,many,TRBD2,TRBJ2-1,CASSVGTRDSNEQFF,TGCGCCAGCAGCGTCGGGACTAGGGACTCCAATGAGCAGTTCTTC
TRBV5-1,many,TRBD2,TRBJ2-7,CASSPGLAGLVWEQYF,TGCGCCAGCAGCCCGGGACTAGCGGGACTTGTGTGGGAGCAGTACTTC
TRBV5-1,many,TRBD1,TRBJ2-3,CASSFPGQNFRDTQYF,TGCGCCAGCAGCTTCCCGGGACAGAATTTTAGAGATACGCAGTATTTT
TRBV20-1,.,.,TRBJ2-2,CSARETRGGSQNTGELFF,TGCAGTGCTAGAGAGACTAGAGGGGGGAGTCAGAACACCGGGGAGCTGTTTTTT
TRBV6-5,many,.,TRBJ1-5,CASSWDENQPQHF,TGTGCCAGCAGTTGGGACGAAAATCAGCCCCAGCATTTT
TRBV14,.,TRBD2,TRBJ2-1,CASSQVRGSYNEQFF,TGTGCCAGCAGCCAAGTGCGCGGGAGTTACAATGAGCAGTTCTTC
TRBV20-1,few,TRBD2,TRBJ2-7,CSARASAGSSYEQYF,TGCAGTGCTAGGGCCTCAGCGGGGAGCTCCTACGAGCAGTACTTC
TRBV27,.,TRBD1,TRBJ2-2,CASSRTGGAGTGELFF,TGTGCCAGCAGCAGGACAGGGGGCGCAGGCACCGGGGAGCTGTTTTTT
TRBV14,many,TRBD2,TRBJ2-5,CASSPRLAGVWETQYF,TGTGCCAGCAGCCCCCGACTAGCGGGAGTATGGGAGACCCAGTACTTC
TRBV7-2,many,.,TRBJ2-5,CASSNRWTRETQYF,TGTGCCAGCAGCAATAGATGGACCCGGGAGACCCAGTACTTC
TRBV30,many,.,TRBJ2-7,CAWRARSSYEQYF,TGTGCCTGGAGAGCTCGAAGCTCCTACGAGCAGTACTTC
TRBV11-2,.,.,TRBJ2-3,CASSLTKSTDTQYF,TGTGCCAGCAGCTTAACGAAATCCACAGATACGCAGTATTTT
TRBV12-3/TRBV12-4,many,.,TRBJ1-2,CASSLDGEVVGGYTF,TGTGCCAGCAGTTTAGATGGGGAGGTCGTGGGCGGCTACACCTTC
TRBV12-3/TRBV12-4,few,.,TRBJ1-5,CASSLRQSNQPQHF,TGTGCCAGCAGTTTAAGACAGAGCAATCAGCCCCAGCATTTT